A selection of T cell receptor beta chains follows, all from one sample in a study of post-analysis software for immune sequencing data. TCRdb redid the calling of the PCR reads with MiXCR, one entry per CDR3 protein. The data show hundreds of thousands of distinct CDR3 sequences, roughly three fifths seen once. The material sequenced was blood. Receptor source: a girl aged 2 to 10 with multiple sclerosis. The CDR3 runs from the conserved cysteine through the conserved F or W. Fields, in order: V gene, D gene, J gene, clone size, CDR3 protein, CDR3 DNA. A D gene is named only where the DNA matches it firmly. Not every row has a clone size; where given, it reads once, few, many or a size class.

TRBV11-1	NA	TRBJ2-1	NA	CASSLGATLGNGEQFF	TGTGCCAGCAGCTTAGGGGCGACACTAGGTAATGGTGAGCAGTTCTTC
TRBV29-1	NA	TRBJ2-7	NA	CSVQARGAAYEQYF	TGCAGCGTCCAAGCGCGGGGAGCGGCCTACGAGCAGTACTTC
TRBV29-1	NA	TRBJ2-5	NA	CGSVGRGTQYF	TGCGGGAGCGTAGGGCGTGGGACCCAGTACTTC
TRBV5-1	NA	TRBJ2-5	NA	CASSQQGRGETQYF	TGCGCCAGCAGCCAGCAGGGGAGGGGAGAGACCCAGTACTTC
TRBV6-6	NA	TRBJ2-3	NA	CASSSGQGPISTDTQYF	TGTGCCAGCAGTTCCGGGCAGGGACCGATTAGCACAGATACGCAGTATTTT
TRBV12-3/TRBV12-4	NA	TRBJ1-6	NA	CASSLREDSPLHF	TGTGCCAGCAGTTTGAGGGAGGATTCACCCCTCCACTTT
TRBV7-3	NA	TRBJ2-2	NA	CASSPTSNTGELFF	TGTGCCAGCAGTCCCACTTCGAACACCGGGGAGCTGTTTTTT
TRBV3-1	NA	TRBJ2-7	once	CASSQTRLDYEQYF	TGTGCCAGCAGCCAAACAAGACTGGACTACGAGCAGTACTTC
TRBV7-2	TRBD1	TRBJ2-1	few	CASSLGGTGKGEQFF	TGTGCCAGCAGCTTAGGTGGGACAGGGAAAGGTGAGCAGTTCTTC
TRBV6-5	NA	TRBJ2-7	NA	CASSHGTEQYF	TGTGCCAGCAGTCATGGGACCGAGCAGTACTTC
TRBV28	TRBD1	TRBJ2-3	NA	CASSSIQGSTDTQYF	TGTGCCAGCAGTTCGATACAGGGGTCCACAGATACGCAGTATTTT
TRBV18	NA	TRBJ2-5	few	CASSPQYQETQYF	TGTGCCAGCTCACCACAGTACCAAGAGACCCAGTACTTC
TRBV20-1	NA	TRBJ2-1	NA	CSANPLVVVGPNNEQFF	TGCAGTGCTAATCCCCTCGTCGTCGTGGGACCCAACAATGAGCAGTTCTTC
TRBV30	NA	TRBJ1-2	NA	CAWSPGNYGYTF	TGTGCCTGGAGCCCGGGGAACTATGGCTACACCTTC
TRBV27	NA	TRBJ1-1	NA	CASSLRGGGWTEAFF	TGTGCCAGCAGTCTTAGGGGAGGAGGTTGGACTGAAGCTTTCTTT
TRBV12-3/TRBV12-4	TRBD2	TRBJ2-1	NA	CASGGGPSNEQFF	TGTGCCAGTGGGGGAGGGCCCAGTAATGAGCAGTTCTTC
TRBV7-9	TRBD2	TRBJ2-4	NA	CASSFGGGPDIQYF	TGTGCCAGCAGCTTTGGGGGAGGGCCGGACATTCAGTACTTC
TRBV6-4	NA	TRBJ1-1	NA	CASSPDGRQNTEAFF	TGTGCCAGCAGCCCCGATGGGCGACAGAACACTGAAGCTTTCTTT
TRBV29-1	TRBD2	TRBJ2-5	few	CSLLTSGEQETQYF	TGCAGCCTGCTGACTAGCGGGGAACAAGAGACCCAGTACTTC
TRBV18	NA	TRBJ2-7	NA	CASSPNSRESEQYF	TGTGCCAGCTCACCGAACTCGAGGGAGAGCGAGCAGTACTTC
TRBV12-3/TRBV12-4	NA	TRBJ1-2	few	CASSYMANYGYTF	TGTGCCAGCAGTTATATGGCTAACTATGGCTACACCTTC
TRBV2	NA	TRBJ1-4	NA	CASHEGREDEKLFF	TGTGCCAGCCATGAAGGACGGGAGGACGAAAAACTGTTTTTT
TRBV14	NA	TRBJ2-3	NA	CASSQGRGSSTDTQYF	TGTGCCAGCAGCCAAGGGAGGGGCTCCAGCACAGATACGCAGTATTTT
TRBV12-3/TRBV12-4	NA	TRBJ2-7	few	CASSLAGLGYEQYF	TGTGCCAGCAGTTTAGCTGGCCTGGGCTACGAGCAGTACTTC
TRBV6-5	TRBD1	TRBJ1-1	once	CASRSSTGGDTEAFF	TGTGCCAGCAGAAGTAGTACAGGGGGGGACACTGAAGCTTTCTTT
TRBV10-3	TRBD1	TRBJ1-1	NA	CAITPGQMNTEAFF	TGTGCCATCACCCCGGGACAGATGAACACTGAAGCTTTCTTT
TRBV5-1	NA	TRBJ2-1	NA	CASSLADGGYNEQFF	TGCGCCAGCAGCTTGGCCGATGGCGGATACAATGAGCAGTTCTTC
TRBV20-1	NA	TRBJ1-2	NA	CRARRGIYGYTF	TGCAGGGCTAGACGGGGAATCTATGGCTACACCTTC
TRBV25-1	NA	TRBJ1-1	NA	CASKAGVYTEAFF	TGTGCCAGCAAAGCAGGGGTCTACACTGAAGCTTTCTTT
TRBV5-1	NA	TRBJ2-3	few	CASSPWTRSTDTQYF	TGCGCCAGCAGCCCTTGGACACGGAGCACAGATACGCAGTATTTT
TRBV29-1	TRBD1	TRBJ2-5	NA	CSVDGTEETQYF	TGCAGCGTTGATGGGACAGAAGAGACCCAGTACTTC
TRBV6-5	TRBD2	TRBJ2-5	few	CASSYSGGVETQYF	TGTGCCAGCAGTTACTCGGGAGGGGTGGAGACCCAGTACTTC
TRBV10-3	TRBD2	TRBJ2-7	NA	CAISEGREGYEQYF	TGTGCCATCAGTGAGGGCAGGGAGGGATACGAGCAGTACTTC
TRBV7-3	TRBD1	TRBJ2-7	NA	CASSLRTGSGRDEQYF	TGTGCCAGCAGCCTCAGGACAGGCTCGGGGAGAGACGAGCAGTACTTC
TRBV10-3	TRBD1	TRBJ1-2	NA	CATGTGAHGYTF	TGTGCCACCGGGACAGGGGCCCATGGCTACACCTTC
TRBV20-1	NA	TRBJ2-1	NA	CSARKTGRSYNEQFF	TGCAGTGCTAGGAAGACTGGGCGCTCCTACAATGAGCAGTTCTTC
TRBV3-1	NA	TRBJ2-7	NA	CASSQGQEGYEQYF	TGTGCCAGCAGCCAAGGACAGGAAGGCTACGAGCAGTACTTC
TRBV18	NA	TRBJ1-2	NA	CASSPSGGPYGYTF	TGTGCCAGCTCACCATCGGGAGGCCCCTATGGCTACACCTTC
TRBV5-1	TRBD2	TRBJ2-1	NA	CASSRPGLAGGPGSNEQFF	TGCGCCAGCAGCAGACCGGGACTAGCGGGAGGGCCCGGGAGTAATGAGCAGTTCTTC
TRBV12-3/TRBV12-4	NA	TRBJ1-4	NA	CASSLASTVRNEKLFF	TGTGCCAGCAGCCTTGCCTCGACGGTTCGTAATGAAAAACTGTTTTTT
TRBV29-1	NA	TRBJ2-1	few	CSAEQSSYNEQFF	TGCAGCGCCGAGCAGAGCTCCTACAATGAGCAGTTCTTC
TRBV5-1	TRBD2	TRBJ2-7	few	CASSWHSGLAGVLRRSEQYF	TGCGCCAGCAGCTGGCATTCGGGACTAGCGGGAGTATTGCGGCGGTCGGAGCAGTACTTC
TRBV19	NA	TRBJ2-5	NA	CASMDPGDARPKTQYF	TGTGCCAGTATGGACCCGGGGGACGCCCGTCCGAAGACCCAGTACTTC
TRBV12-3/TRBV12-4	NA	TRBJ2-6	NA	CASSRAGNSGANVLTF	TGTGCCAGCAGTAGGGCAGGGAACTCTGGGGCCAACGTCCTGACTTTC
TRBV6-5	NA	TRBJ1-4	NA	CASSYSGGINEKLFF	TGTGCCAGCAGTTACTCCGGGGGTATTAATGAAAAACTGTTTTTT
TRBV15	NA	TRBJ2-1	NA	CATSRDLVTSYNEQFF	TGTGCCACCAGCAGAGATTTAGTCACCTCCTACAATGAGCAGTTCTTC
TRBV20-1	NA	TRBJ2-1	NA	CSVRGLEERGYNEQFF	TGCAGCGTCAGGGGCCTCGAGGAGCGGGGCTACAATGAGCAGTTCTTC
TRBV12-3/TRBV12-4	NA	TRBJ2-3	NA	CASSPGLPGQYF	TGTGCCAGCAGTCCCGGCCTCCCGGGGCAGTATTTT
TRBV2	TRBD2	TRBJ2-5	few	CATEAGVYQETQYF	TGTGCCACCGAGGCGGGGGTCTACCAAGAGACCCAGTACTTC
TRBV20-1	TRBD1	TRBJ1-5	NA	CSAGTGDQPQHF	TGCAGTGCGGGGACAGGGGATCAGCCCCAGCATTTT
TRBV6-1	NA	TRBJ2-7	NA	CASRVRRSPYEQYF	TGTGCCAGCCGGGTTCGTCGGTCGCCCTACGAGCAGTACTTC
TRBV6-2/TRBV6-3	NA	TRBJ2-1	NA	CASSYSRTRRYEQFF	TGTGCCAGCAGTTACTCGCGTACTCGCCGGTATGAGCAGTTCTTC
TRBV20-1	NA	TRBJ2-5	NA	CSAPTPSETQYF	TGCAGTGCCCCCACACCTTCGGAGACCCAGTACTTC
TRBV12-3/TRBV12-4	NA	TRBJ2-3	NA	CASTSWAQASTDVEYF	TGTGCCAGCACTTCTTGGGCCCAGGCTAGCACAGATGTGGAGTATTTT
TRBV12-3/TRBV12-4	NA	TRBJ1-1	once	CASSLNQNTEAFF	TGTGCCAGCAGTTTAAACCAGAACACTGAAGCTTTCTTT
TRBV5-1	NA	TRBJ2-3	few	CASSLGPVGGVDTQYF	TGCGCCAGCAGCTTGGGGCCCGTTGGGGGAGTGGATACGCAGTATTTT
TRBV11-2	NA	TRBJ2-5	few	CASSQRPGAEETQYF	TGTGCCAGCAGCCAACGACCGGGGGCAGAAGAGACCCAGTACTTC